This T cell receptor beta chain was recorded in a study of T cells after yellow fever vaccination. General study findings and limits: Once the booster was given, most primary-vaccination clones reappeared, at roughly 96% for CD4 and roughly 91% for CD8. Of the clonotypes, a small share occurred in both CD4 and CD8 compartments.

Each CDR3 protein is one row after TCRdb ran MiXCR on the 5' RACE reads. This sample carries roughly 500,000 distinct CDR3 sequences, roughly a fifth of them seen once, and the ten largest clones take 13% to 15%. This clonotype was counted at least ten times. Its specificity is not known. CDR3 length equals 13 residues. The germline V and J ends were trimmed by 6 bases and 4 bases, with 10 bases remaining between them. The chain has TRBV12-3 or TRBV12-4 and TRBJ1-5; no clear D. This TCR derives from a man aged 25-45 years who received the YFV17D yellow fever vaccine. The starting material was PBMCs, obtained 15 days after the yellow fever booster vaccination. The CDR3 bases are TGTGCCAGCAGCTTAACCGGGAATCAGCCCCAGCATTTT. Protein product: CASSLTGNQPQHF.